The T cell receptor beta chain described here comes from a study of shared clonotypes between healthy human individuals. The study, taken as a whole, reports: Clonotype sharing across donors was expected to vary with sequencing depth.

Researchers ran the assay at a deep level. Sequencing was performed with immunoSEQ multiplex PCR; in TCRdb, only in-frame clones are kept and a portion is missing. Among roughly 2,500,000 clones listed, 93% were seen once. All donors qualified as healthy HIV-negative adults and had experienced no recent acute infections or vaccinations. Adults of Caucasian background living in Nashville, Tennessee made up all donors. Concerning this clone: No antigen is known for it.

The V end lost 4 bases, the J end lost 0 bases, and 18 bases lay between the germline ends. The CDR3 runs 16 residues. Germline V lookup: CDR1 SQVTM, CDR2 ANQGSEA. V and J are TRBV29-1 and TRBJ1-2; D may be TRBD1 (5 bases). Sequencing was carried out using naive CD4+ T cells from PBMCs. The subset was: CD45RA+ positively selected. The TCR comes from a man aged 18-30 years in good health. Some clones in this sample may be carry-over from other donors' samples. In nucleotides, the CDR3 is TGCAGCGTTGGCCGGGACGGAGGGGCCTCTAACTATGGCTACACCTTC. It codes for CSVGRDGGASNYGYTF.